The clone carrying this T cell receptor beta chain was observed at least ten times. The sample is drawn from a study of tumor and adjacent non-tumor tissue in lung cancer. The germline V gene encodes CDR1 SGHVS and CDR2 FQNEAQ. The CDR3 runs 17 residues. The V and J ends lost 1 base and 9 bases, in that order; junction bases with no gene match: 13. RNA was extracted from bulk tissue without any cell sorting. The library came from three nested PCR rounds adapted from ARM-PCR protocols. In TCRdb, the multiplex PCR reads were re-called with MiXCR into one record per CDR3 protein. The sample carries under 100,000 distinct CDR3 sequences, 61% recorded once.

The specimen sequenced was lung tumor tissue. The receptor was derived from a man aged 65 to 85 with non-small cell lung cancer. The chain employs TRBV7-8 and TRBJ2-1; TRBD2 aligns across 9 bases. CDR3 coding DNA: TGTGCCAGCAGCTTAGGGCCGGGGACTAGCCGGAATCCTGAGCAGTTCTTC. It codes for CASSLGPGTSRNPEQFF.